Listed here are 27 T cell receptor beta chains from one sample, sequenced in a study of OX40 agonist ivuxolimab in advanced cancers. Assay used: immunoSEQ multiplex PCR; TCRdb lists only in-frame clones, some missing. The data show 70,000 to 95,000 clones, 85% to 90% seen once. Sequenced here: CD4+ or CD8+ T cells sorted from blood, sampled in a trial of the OX40 agonist ivuxolimab. These receptors all come from an adult with an advanced solid tumor such as melanoma, head and neck, liver or kidney cancer.

This rearrangement joins TRBV6-4 to TRBJ1-4; D perhaps matches TRBD1 (5 bases). Germline CDR1 is MRHNA and CDR2 is SNTAGT. The CDR3 spans 16 residues. V was clipped by 0 bases and J by 5 bases, with 13 bases between them. The CDR3 DNA sequence: TGTGCCAGCAGTGACTCCTGGGGCGGAGGAAATGAAAAACTGTTTTTT. This encodes CASSDSWGGGNEKLFF.

The chain uses TRBV19 and TRBJ2-5, with D perhaps matching TRBD1 (8 bases). V lost 4 bases and J 5 bases, leaving 14 bases between the germline ends. From germline, CDR1 is LNHDA and CDR2 SQIVND (reference sequence). The CDR3 covers 14 residues. CDR3 DNA: TGTGCCAGTAGTACTCTACAGGGGGGGGAGACCCAGTACTTC. Protein: CASSTLQGGETQYF. Combining the CDR3 with reference TRBV19 and TRBJ2-5 gives the whole variable domain DGGITQSPKYLFRKEGQNVTLSCEQNLNHDAMYWYRQDPGQGLRLIYYSQIVNDFQKGDIAEGYSVSREKKESFPLTVTSAQKNPTAFYLCASSTLQGGETQYFGPGTRLLVL.

This chain connects TRBV6-1 to TRBJ1-4; a weak D match, TRBD1 (6 bases). CDR1 MNHNS and CDR2 SASEGT come from the germline V gene. V dropped 6 bases and J dropped 3 bases, with 11 bases sitting between them. This CDR3 has 14 residues. CDR3 DNA sequence: TGTGCCAGCAGCGCGGACAGCCCTAATGAAAAACTGTTTTTT. Translation gives CASSADSPNEKLFF.

The rearrangement joins TRBV5-1 to TRBJ2-4; TRBD1 matches at 8 bases. In germline, CDR1 is SGHRS, CDR2 YFSETQ. This CDR3 spans 16 amino acids. V was clipped by 4 bases and J by 0 bases; unmatched bases: 6. The CDR3 sequence: CASSPVGQVAKNIQYF. CDR3 sequence (DNA): TGCGCCAGCAGCCCCGTGGGACAGGTAGCCAAAAACATTCAGTACTTC.

This chain uses TRBV27 with TRBJ1-1; TRBD1 agrees at 10 bases. This CDR3 region has 13 residues. J gave up 14 bases and V 7 bases, and 13 bases lay outside the gene matches. Germline CDR1 is MNHEY and CDR2 is SMNVEV (reference sequence). In DNA form, the CDR3 reads TGTGCCAGCACTTCAGGGGACAGGGGAGCGGAATTCTTT. Protein: CASTSGDRGAEFF.

CDR3 DNA: TGTGCCAGTGGTAAAGCCTACGAGCAGTACTTC. As protein: CASGKAYEQYF. The chain joins TRBV19 to TRBJ2-7; D is undetermined. The germline CDR1 and CDR2 sequences are LNHDA and SQIVND (reference sequence). V lost 8 bases and J lost 2, with 7 bases in between. This CDR3 is 11 amino acids long.

The rearrangement uses TRBV4-1 and TRBJ2-3, with 10 bases that match TRBD2. CDR1 and CDR2 (germline): MGHRA, YSYEKL. The CDR3 is 17 amino acids. With V trimmed by 1 base and J by 1 base, 5 bases remained unmatched. CDR3 bases: TGCGCCAGCAGCCAAGTTTACACTAGCGGGGGCACAGATACGCAGTATTTT. It codes for CASSQVYTSGGTDTQYF.

This clone has a handful of counts. The chain joins TRBV13 to TRBJ1-1, with TRBD1 matching over 7 bases. Per germline, CDR1 PRHDT and CDR2 FYEKMQ (reference sequence). This CDR3 contains 12 residues. Germline trimming cut 8 bases from V and 5 bases from J; bases unmatched to any gene: 5. CDR3 amino acids: CASGGGYTEAFF. The CDR3 DNA sequence: TGTGCCAGCGGAGGGGGCTATACTGAAGCTTTCTTT.

The V gene is TRBV6-5, the J gene TRBJ1-5, with D possibly matching TRBD1 (5 bases). Germline assignment: CDR1 MNHEY and CDR2 SVGAGI. Trimming took 2 bases from V and 2 from J, leaving 7 bases between them. The CDR3 totals 14 residues. The chain's CDR3 is CASSYGGGNQPQHF. As DNA, the CDR3 is TGTGCCAGCAGTTACGGGGGTGGCAATCAGCCCCAGCATTTT.

The chain joins TRBV5-6 to TRBJ1-5; D may be TRBD1 (5 bases). V lost 0 bases and J 2 bases, leaving 12 bases between the germline ends. Looked up from germline, CDR1 is SGHDT and CDR2 is YYEEEE. There are 16 residues in the CDR3. In DNA form, the CDR3 reads TGTGCCAGCAGCTTGGCTACAGGAAGGGGCAATCAGCCCCAGCATTTT. Protein product: CASSLATGRGNQPQHF.

The rearrangement joins TRBV19 to TRBJ1-6; tentatively, D is TRBD1 (6 bases). Trimming took 5 bases from V and 7 from J, leaving 12 bases between them. The CDR3 extends over 14 amino acids. Per the germline V gene, CDR1 is LNHDA and CDR2 is SQIVND (reference sequence). In DNA, the CDR3 is TGTGCCAGTAGTTGGCGGGGGGCCAATTCACCCCTCCACTTT. Amino acid sequence: CASSWRGANSPLHF.

The V and J genes are TRBV7-3 and TRBJ2-2; TRBD1 matches 8 bases. Germline assignment: CDR1 SGHTA and CDR2 FQGTGA. The CDR3 consists of 17 residues. Losses at the gene ends were 5 bases for V and 3 bases for J; bases not matched to a gene: 11. The DNA of the CDR3 is TGTGCCAGCAGCCAAGGGAGACAGGGGCCATACACCGGGGAGCTGTTTTTT. Translating gives CASSQGRQGPYTGELFF.

In its sample, this clone was seen a few times. The chain joins TRBV6-5 to TRBJ2-7, with 9 bases matching TRBD1. This CDR3 has 13 residues. V shed 7 bases, J shed 3 bases, and the junction held 4 bases outside the gene matches. Germline lookup yields CDR1 MNHEY and CDR2 SVGAGI. CDR3 nucleotides: TGTGCCAGCACCCCGACAGGGGGCTACGAGCAGTACTTC. Encoded protein: CASTPTGGYEQYF.

The V call is TRBV15, the J call TRBJ1-4, with 8 bases matching TRBD1. CDR1 and CDR2 (germline): LNHNV, YYDKDF (reference sequence). The length of the CDR3 is 14 residues. V lost 0 bases and J lost 11; bases outside the gene matches: 5. This CDR3 reads CATSRERTGGKLFF. Here the CDR3 DNA reads TGTGCCACCAGCAGAGAACGAACAGGGGGGAAACTGTTTTTT.

The chain uses TRBV18 and TRBJ2-1, with 9 bases lining up with TRBD1. Trimming took 3 bases from V and 5 from J; bases not matched to a gene: 2. The CDR3 totals 14 residues. From germline, CDR1 is KGHSH and CDR2 LQKENI. CDR3 in DNA: TGTGCCAGCTCACCTCGGACAGGGGACAATGAGCAGTTCTTC. Its translation: CASSPRTGDNEQFF.

This chain links TRBV13 with TRBJ2-1; 10 positions agree with TRBD2. Germline V gene sequence: CDR1 PRHDT, CDR2 FYEKMQ (reference sequence). The CDR3 totals 18 residues. J gave up 7 bases and V 4 bases, and 16 bases lay outside the gene matches. The CDR3 DNA is TGTGCCAGCAGCTCCCCGGGGGCTAGCGGGAGTCTAGGGAATGAGCAGTTCTTC. Its translation is CASSSPGASGSLGNEQFF.

This chain connects TRBV9 to TRBJ1-2; D is possibly TRBD1 (5 bases). Trimming took 1 base from V and 4 from J, leaving 8 bases between them. Germline V gene sequence: CDR1 SGDLS, CDR2 YYNGEE. This CDR3 has 13 amino acids. The DNA of the CDR3 is TGTGCCAGCAGCGTAAAGGGGTCCTATGGCTACACCTTC. This sequence encodes CASSVKGSYGYTF.

The chain joins TRBV5-1 to TRBJ2-5; D tentatively reads TRBD1 or TRBD2 (5 bases each). V lost 0 bases and J 1 base, leaving 7 bases between the germline ends. This CDR3 contains 14 residues. CDR1 and CDR2 from the germline V gene are SGHRS and YFSETQ. CDR3 sequence (DNA): TGCGCCAGCAGCTTGGCCGGGACCCAAGAGACCCAGTACTTC. It codes for CASSLAGTQETQYF.

The chain is built from TRBV6-5 and TRBJ1-1; D call uncertain. The length of the CDR3 is 13 residues. V lost 5 bases to trimming and J lost 4 bases, with 11 bases between them. Germline-derived CDR1 and CDR2 are MNHEY and SVGAGI. The chain's CDR3 is CASSPPGPTEAFF. The CDR3 nucleotides read TGTGCCAGCAGTCCCCCGGGCCCCACTGAAGCTTTCTTT.

V is TRBV4-1 and J is TRBJ1-6; no definite D call. The V gene lost 4 bases and the J gene lost 6 bases, with 19 bases spanning the gap. CDR3 size: 17 residues. Germline CDR1 and CDR2: MGHRA and YSYEKL. In DNA, the CDR3 is TGCGCCAGCAGCCTAAAAGCGGACCGGGCCGCTAATTCACCCCTCCACTTT. Translated: CASSLKADRAANSPLHF.

This rearrangement joins TRBV7-2 to TRBJ2-3; tentatively, D is TRBD2 (6 bases). CDR3 length: 16 amino acids. Trimming stripped 2 bases from V and 0 bases from J, with 12 bases between. The germline V gene has CDR1 SGHTA and CDR2 FQGNSA. In DNA form, the CDR3 reads TGTGCCAGCAGCTTAATAGCGGATTCTAGCACAGATACGCAGTATTTT. This sequence encodes CASSLIADSSTDTQYF.

The chain is built from TRBV7-2 and TRBJ2-2; D is perhaps TRBD1 or TRBD2 (6 bases each). Germline V gives CDR1 SGHTA, CDR2 FQGNSA. V shed 1 base and J shed 5 bases, with 11 bases lying between them. The CDR3 is 15 amino acids. DNA for the CDR3: TGTGCCAGCAGCTTAGTCAGGAGGGGGACCGGGGAGCTGTTTTTT. The encoded protein is CASSLVRRGTGELFF.

This sequence joins TRBV5-1 and TRBJ2-5; D remains unclear. CDR1 is SGHRS and CDR2 is YFSETQ in the germline V gene. The V and J ends lost 5 bases and 3 bases respectively, with 5 bases between them. The length of the CDR3 is 11 residues. As DNA, the CDR3 is TGCGCCAGCAGGACGGAAGAGACCCAGTACTTC. Amino acid sequence: CASRTEETQYF.

The chain employs TRBV9 and TRBJ1-4; 9 nucleotides match TRBD1. Trimming cost V 3 bases and J 8 bases; bases outside gene matches: 11. Germline CDR1 reads SGDLS; CDR2 reads YYNGEE. The CDR3 spans 16 residues. This chain's CDR3 is CASSGPGTGLIEKLFF. The CDR3 region has the DNA TGTGCCAGCAGCGGGCCCGGGACAGGGTTGATCGAAAAACTGTTTTTT. Full variable domain (remainder filled in from reference TRBV9 and TRBJ1-4): DSGVTQTPKHLITATGQRVTLRCSPRSGDLSVYWYQQSLDQGLQFLIQYYNGEERAKGNILERFSAQQFPDLHSELNLSSLELGDSALYFCASSGPGTGLIEKLFFGSGTQLSVL.

The chain combines TRBV14 with TRBJ2-7; D is perhaps TRBD2 (6 bases). Germline values: CDR1 SGHDN, CDR2 FVKESK. CDR3 length: 14 amino acids. The V gene lost 3 bases and the J gene lost 5 bases, with 14 bases spanning the gap. The CDR3 coding sequence is TGTGCCAGCAGCCAGTTATGGGGGAGGAACGAGCAGTACTTC. This codes for CASSQLWGRNEQYF.

The rearrangement joins TRBV5-1 to TRBJ2-7, with 10 bases lining up with TRBD2. The CDR3 extends over 15 amino acids. Germline CDR1 reads SGHRS; CDR2 reads YFSETQ. The V gene end was trimmed by 4 bases and the J gene end by 2 bases; junction bases not matched to a gene: 6. The CDR3 DNA follows: TGCGCCAGCAGCCCGACTAGCGGGTTGACCTACGAGCAGTACTTC. Translated, it gives CASSPTSGLTYEQYF.

The V and J genes are TRBV14 and TRBJ2-3; no firm D call. V lost 4 bases and J lost 7, with 12 bases in between. Looked up from germline, CDR1 is SGHDN and CDR2 is FVKESK. The CDR3 is 13 amino acids. CDR3 sequence (DNA): TGTGCCAGCAGCCGCCAGACTGGGTATACGCAGTATTTT. Protein product: CASSRQTGYTQYF.